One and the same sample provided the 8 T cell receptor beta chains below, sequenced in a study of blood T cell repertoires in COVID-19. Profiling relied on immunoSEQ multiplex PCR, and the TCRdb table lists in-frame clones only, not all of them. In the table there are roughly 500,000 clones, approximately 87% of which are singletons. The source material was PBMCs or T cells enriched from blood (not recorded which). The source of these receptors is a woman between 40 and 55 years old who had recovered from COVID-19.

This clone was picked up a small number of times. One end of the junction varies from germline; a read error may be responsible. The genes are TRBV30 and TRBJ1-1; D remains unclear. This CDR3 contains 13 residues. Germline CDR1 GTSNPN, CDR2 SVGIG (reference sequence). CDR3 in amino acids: CAFLTRITYEAFF. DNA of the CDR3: TGCGCATTCCTAACTAGGATAACCTATGAAGCTTTCTTT.

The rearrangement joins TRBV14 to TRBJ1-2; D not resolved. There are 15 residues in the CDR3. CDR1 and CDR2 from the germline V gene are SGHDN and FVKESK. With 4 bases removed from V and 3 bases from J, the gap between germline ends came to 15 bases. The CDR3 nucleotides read TGTGCCAGCAGCCCTAGACCTGACTCGGACTATGGCTACACCTTC. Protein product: CASSPRPDSDYGYTF.

The CDR3: CATERDRNTEAFF. Here the CDR3 DNA reads TGTGCCACCGAACGGGACAGGAACACTGAAGCTTTCTTT. The chain uses TRBV10-3 and TRBJ1-1; TRBD1 matches 7 bases. V gave up 10 bases and J gave up 1 base; unmatched junction bases: 6. The CDR3 consists of 13 residues. Germline V CDR1 and CDR2: ENHRY, SYGVKD.

DNA of the CDR3: TGTGCCAGCAGCAAGAGACAGGGGTGGGTACGAAACACCGGGGAGCTGTTTTTT. This codes for CASSKRQGWVRNTGELFF. This chain joins TRBV5-4 and TRBJ2-2; 8 positions agree with TRBD1. From germline, CDR1 is SGHNT and CDR2 YYREEE (reference sequence). The CDR3 contains 18 residues. V lost 4 bases, J lost 2 bases, and 13 bases stayed unmatched.

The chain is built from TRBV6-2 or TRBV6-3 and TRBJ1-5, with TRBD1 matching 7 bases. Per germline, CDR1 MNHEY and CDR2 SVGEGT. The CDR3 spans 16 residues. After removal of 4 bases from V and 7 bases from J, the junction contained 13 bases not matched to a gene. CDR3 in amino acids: CASSSIDREPWQPQHF. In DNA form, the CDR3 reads TGTGCCAGCAGTTCGATCGACAGGGAACCTTGGCAGCCCCAGCATTTT.

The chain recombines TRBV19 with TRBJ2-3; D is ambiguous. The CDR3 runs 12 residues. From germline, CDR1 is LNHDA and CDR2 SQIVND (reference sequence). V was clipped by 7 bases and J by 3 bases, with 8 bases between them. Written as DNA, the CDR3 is TGTGCCAGTACCGACTTAACAGATACGCAGTATTTT. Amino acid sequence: CASTDLTDTQYF.

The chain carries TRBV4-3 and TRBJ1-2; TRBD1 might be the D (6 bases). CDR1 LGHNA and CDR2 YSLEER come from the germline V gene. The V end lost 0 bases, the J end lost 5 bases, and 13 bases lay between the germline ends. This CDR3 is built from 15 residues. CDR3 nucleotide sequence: TGCGCCAGCAGCCAAGATATCAGGGGCGGGTATGGCTACACCTTC. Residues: CASSQDIRGGYGYTF.

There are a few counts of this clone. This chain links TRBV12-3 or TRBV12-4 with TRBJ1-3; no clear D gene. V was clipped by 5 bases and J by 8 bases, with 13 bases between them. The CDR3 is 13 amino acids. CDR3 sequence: CASSPVPRDTIYF. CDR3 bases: TGTGCCAGCAGTCCGGTCCCGAGGGACACCATATATTTT.